A selection of T cell receptor beta chains follows, all from one sample in a study of T cell responses to AZD1222 COVID-19 vaccine. TCRdb's copy holds only in-frame clones and misses some; the assay was immunoSEQ multiplex PCR. This table has some 130,000 clones, approximately 92% appearing once. The sample consisted of peripheral blood, taken 28 days after the second AZD1222 dose. The receptors shown here come from an adult who received the AZD1222 COVID-19 vaccine. CDR3s include the opening cysteine and the closing phenylalanine or tryptophan. A D gene is named only where the DNA matches it firmly. Part of the rows lack a size; the others show once, few, many or a class for expanded clones.

d_call clone_size j_call v_call cdr3_nt cdr3_aa
TRBD2 - TRBJ2-1 TRBV24-1 TGTGCCACCAGTGCACGGGGGGGAAGCAATGAGCAGTTCTTC CATSARGGSNEQFF
TRBD1 - TRBJ1-1 TRBV29-1 TGCAGCGTGGGACAGGGGAGTAGAGAAGCTTTCTTT CSVGQGSREAFF
- - TRBJ1-1 TRBV2 TGTGCCAGCAGTGGGAGACACGAAGCTTTCTTT CASSGRHEAFF
- - TRBJ1-2 TRBV18 TGTGCCAGCTCACCAAATCCCGGGACACGGATAGGCTATGGCTACACCTTC CASSPNPGTRIGYGYTF
TRBD2 - TRBJ2-7 TRBV11-3 TGTGCCAGCAGCTTAACCTTCAAGGTCGGAGGGGAGGGTATTCCCTACGAGCAGTACTTC CASSLTFKVGGEGIPYEQYF
- - TRBJ1-4 TRBV10-3 TGTGCCATCAGTCCCGACTCTACTAATGAAAAACTGTTTTTT CAISPDSTNEKLFF
- - TRBJ2-5 TRBV5-1 TGCGCCAGCAGGGTAGGGGCCGCAGAGCTTCAAGAGACCCAGTACTTC CASRVGAAELQETQYF
- - TRBJ1-1 TRBV10-2 TGCGCCAGCAGTGAGTCGGCCGCTCAAGCTTTCTTT CASSESAAQAFF
- - TRBJ1-6 TRBV29-1 TGCAGCGCTCCTTTAGCCAGGGATAATTCACCCCTCCACTTT CSAPLARDNSPLHF
- - TRBJ1-4 TRBV5-6 TGTGCCAGCAGCCTCCAGATTAATGGTGAAAAACTGTTTTTT CASSLQINGEKLFF
- - TRBJ1-2 TRBV18 TGTGCCAGCTCACCGGGTCCTAATTATAACTATGGCTACACCTTC CASSPGPNYNYGYTF
- - TRBJ2-5 TRBV10-3 TGTGCATTTAAGCGGGGCGGGGGCGCGAAAAAAGAGACCCAGTACTTC CAFKRGGGAKKETQYF
TRBD2 - TRBJ2-5 TRBV11-3 TGTGCCAGCAGCTTATTGGCTAGCGGGGACGAGTACCAAGAGACCCAGTACTTC CASSLLASGDEYQETQYF
- - TRBJ2-2 TRBV28 TGTGCCAGCAGTCTTACCGGGACTGGTACCGGGGAGCTGTTTTTT CASSLTGTGTGELFF
- - TRBJ1-1 TRBV7-9 TGTGCCAGCAGCTTAGTTACAGCCGATCCTGAAGCTTTCTTT CASSLVTADPEAFF
- once TRBJ1-4 TRBV6-2/TRBV6-3 TGTGCCAGCAGTTACTCGTGGAGTTATAATGAAAAACTGTTTTTT CASSYSWSYNEKLFF
TRBD1 - TRBJ1-6 TRBV5-4 TGTGCCAGCAGCTCCCGGACAGGGGGGTATAATTCACCCCTCCACTTT CASSSRTGGYNSPLHF
TRBD1 once TRBJ1-5 TRBV27 TGTGCCAGCAGTTACAGGGGGTCTAATCAGCCCCAGCATTTT CASSYRGSNQPQHF
- few TRBJ1-1 TRBV2 TGTGCCAGCAGGGGGCGGAGGGGTTCGACTGAAGCTTTCTTT CASRGRRGSTEAFF
- - TRBJ2-3 TRBV21-1 TGTGCCAGCAGCAACGGACCGAGCCTCAAAAACACAGATACGCAGTATTTT CASSNGPSLKNTDTQYF
- - TRBJ1-1 TRBV9 TGTGCCAGCAGCTTCCTGGTTGGGGGCCAAGCTTTCTTT CASSFLVGGQAFF
- - TRBJ1-1 TRBV5-1 TGCGCCAGCAGCATAAGCCGGGAGACTGAAGCTTTCTTT CASSISRETEAFF
- - TRBJ2-1 TRBV3-1/TRBV3-2 TGTGCCAGCAGCCAAGCTTTGCAGGGGGGCCACAATGAGCAGTTCTTC CASSQALQGGHNEQFF
- - TRBJ2-2 TRBV7-9 TGTGCCAGCAGCTCCGGAGCCTTGACGGGCGACCGGGAGCTGTTTTTT CASSSGALTGDRELFF
- - TRBJ1-1 TRBV29-1 TGCAGCGTCCGGGGACTGCGGAACACTGAAGCTTTCTTT CSVRGLRNTEAFF
- - TRBJ2-2 TRBV30 TGTGCCTGGAGTGTATATAAGGGGATTACAGACACCGGGGAGCTGTTTTTT CAWSVYKGITDTGELFF
TRBD1 - TRBJ2-7 TRBV25-1 TGTGCCAGCCCGGACAGGACACCACTTCGCGAGCAGTACTTC CASPDRTPLREQYF
TRBD1 - TRBJ2-2 TRBV11-3 TGTGCCAGCAAGGGACAGACGAACACCGGGGAGCTGTTTTTT CASKGQTNTGELFF
TRBD1 - TRBJ2-2 TRBV5-1 TGCGCCAGCAGCGTAGACACAGGGGTGGCCGGGGAGCTGTTTTTT CASSVDTGVAGELFF
- - TRBJ1-1 TRBV5-1 TGCGCCAGCAGCTTGATGGTTTATGGGCAGGGGAACACTGAAGCTTTCTTT CASSLMVYGQGNTEAFF
- - TRBJ1-2 TRBV12-3/TRBV12-4 TGTGCCAGCAGTTTACAGGGTACGGACTACACCTTC CASSLQGTDYTF
- - TRBJ2-5 TRBV7-2 TGTGCCAGCAGCTCCCTCATTTTGTGGGAGACCCAGTACTTC CASSSLILWETQYF
- - TRBJ2-2 TRBV19 TGTGCCAGTAGTCTGGTCCCAGAATCGAACACCGGGGAGCTGTTTTTT CASSLVPESNTGELFF
TRBD2 - TRBJ2-5 TRBV19 TGTGCCAGTAGCCTACCAGCGGGGGGGCCAGAGACCCAGTACTTC CASSLPAGGPETQYF
TRBD2 - TRBJ2-7 TRBV3-1/TRBV3-2 TGTGCCAGCAGCCAAGCCAGCGGGGCCACGAACTACGAGCAGTACTTC CASSQASGATNYEQYF
TRBD2 - TRBJ2-5 TRBV2 TGTGCCAGCAGTGAAGGACTAGCCGTGGGGACCCAGTACTTC CASSEGLAVGTQYF
TRBD1 - TRBJ2-1 TRBV5-1 TGCGCCAGCAGCACCGGACAGGGCTACAATGAGCAGTTCTTC CASSTGQGYNEQFF
TRBD1 - TRBJ1-1 TRBV7-9 TGTGCCAGCAGCCGAGGACAGGGAAGGGACACTGAAGCTTTCTTT CASSRGQGRDTEAFF
- - TRBJ1-2 TRBV20-1 TGCAGGGGGGCGGAAGACGGCTACACCTTC CRGAEDGYTF
- - TRBJ1-5 TRBV4-3 TGCGCCAGCAGCCAAGATTACAGGGTTGGCAATCAGCCCCAGCATTTT CASSQDYRVGNQPQHF
- - TRBJ1-5 TRBV7-9 TGTGCCAGCAGCTCAGAAAGGACAGTCAGCAATCAGCCCCAGCATTTT CASSSERTVSNQPQHF
- - TRBJ1-5 TRBV9 TGTGCCAGCAGCGTAGAGGGGGGGGATCAGCCCCAGCATTTT CASSVEGGDQPQHF
- - TRBJ2-1 TRBV5-4 TGTGCCAGCAGCTTGGCGGGTAGCTCCTACAATGAGCAGTTCTTC CASSLAGSSYNEQFF
TRBD1 - TRBJ1-1 TRBV27 TGTGCCAGCAGTCCCATCGACAGGGAAGGGAGTGAAGCTTTCTTT CASSPIDREGSEAFF
TRBD2 - TRBJ2-1 TRBV20-1 TGCAGTGCTAGTGGACTAGCGGGGGGCTTAACCTACAATGAGCAGTTCTTC CSASGLAGGLTYNEQFF
- - TRBJ2-7 TRBV3-1/TRBV3-2 TGTGCCAGCAGCCAAGATACGTACGAGCAGTACTTC CASSQDTYEQYF
TRBD2 - TRBJ2-1 TRBV4-1 TGCGCCAGCAGCCTACGCAGCGGGGGAAACAATGAGCAGTTCTTC CASSLRSGGNNEQFF
- - TRBJ2-3 TRBV28 TGTGCCAGCAGTTTAAGACTATCACCAGATACGCAGTATTTT CASSLRLSPDTQYF
- - TRBJ1-6 TRBV2 TGTGCCAGCAGTGAACAGAATTCACCCCTCCACTTT CASSEQNSPLHF
TRBD2 - TRBJ2-3 TRBV7-6 TGTGCCAGCAGCTTAGCGCCGGGACTAGCGGGGGGAGATACGCAGTATTTT CASSLAPGLAGGDTQYF
TRBD2 - TRBJ2-2 TRBV2 TGTGCCAGCAGGGGTGGACTAGCGGGGACGAACACCGGGGAGCTGTTTTTT CASRGGLAGTNTGELFF
- - TRBJ2-1 TRBV24-1 TGTGCCACCAGCGCCGCGGAGGGGGTAAACAATGAGCAGTTCTTC CATSAAEGVNNEQFF
- - TRBJ2-3 TRBV11-3 TGTGCCAGCAGCTTAGAGGCCCAGTCCCGGGGGCTGAGCACAGATACGCAGTATTTT CASSLEAQSRGLSTDTQYF
- - TRBJ1-4 TRBV30 TGTGCCTGGAGTGGGTCGTCGGTGTACGAAAAACTGTTTTTT CAWSGSSVYEKLFF
- - TRBJ1-2 TRBV30 TGTGCCTGGAGTGATGCCGGACACCGGGTCGCCACCTTC CAWSDAGHRVATF
- once TRBJ1-1 TRBV30 TGTGCCTGGAGTGGAGTAGGGGGTGAAGCTTTCTTT CAWSGVGGEAFF
- - TRBJ1-1 TRBV19 TGTGCCTTAGGGGTGGATACTGAAGCTTTCTTT CALGVDTEAFF